The 31 T cell receptor beta chains given below trace back to one sample, sequenced in a study of tumor-infiltrating lymphocytes in primary liver carcinoma. Blood RNA was derived from unsorted whole blood, and germline DNA was extracted too. Starting from approximately 0.45 ug of total RNA, TCR beta cDNA was produced with a primer in the constant region. Libraries for TCR beta were built through three nested multiplex PCR rounds, which together made up a slightly modified ARM-PCR procedure. The study ran its first two PCR rounds for approximately 10 cycles each, using TRBV1-TRBV30 forward primers and a C-beta reverse primer. TCRdb fed the multiplex PCR reads into MiXCR, producing one record per CDR3 protein. The repertoire holds about 320,000 distinct CDR3 sequences, roughly 60% seen once, with around 15% in the top ten. The sample taken for sequencing was peripheral blood. The receptors stem from a woman in her 30s with primary liver carcinoma and hepatitis B virus infection.

This clonotype has ten or more counts. CDR3 residues: CSVEEWDRAPDTQYF. CDR3 sequence (DNA): TGCAGCGTTGAGGAGTGGGACAGGGCGCCAGATACGCAGTATTTT. The chain couples TRBV29-1 to TRBJ2-3, with TRBD1 matching 9 bases. The CDR3 totals 15 residues. Losses at the gene ends were 3 bases for V and 4 bases for J; bases not matched to a gene: 8. The germline V gene has CDR1 SQVTM and CDR2 ANQGSEA.

The sample holds a few counts of this clonotype. The missing conserved phenylalanine or tryptophan at the end of this CDR3 makes a read error likely. The DNA is left out, because the CDR3 cannot be placed on it with certainty; the CDR3 is given as TCRdb lists it. This chain links TRBV6-6 with TRBJ1-2; the DNA was not used to check the table's D call, TRBD1. The CDR3 length is 15 residues, termini included. The germline CDR1 and CDR2 sequences are MNHNY and SVGAGI (reference sequence). The CDR3 is CASSQVTKIDSRSTL.

V gene TRBV30 combines with J gene TRBJ2-3; D ambiguous. Germline assignment: CDR1 GTSNPN and CDR2 SVGIG (reference sequence). V lost 1 base and J lost 6, with 2 bases in between. The CDR3 is 10 residues long. CDR3 in amino acids: CAWSADTQYF. CDR3 coding DNA: TGTGCCTGGAGTGCGGATACGCAGTATTTT.

This clonotype was counted ten times or more. The chain combines TRBV6-5 with TRBJ2-1; 7 bases line up with TRBD2. Losses at the gene ends were 5 bases for V and 4 bases for J; bases not matched to a gene: 11. CDR3 length: 16 residues. CDR1 is MNHEY and CDR2 is SVGAGI in the germline V gene. As DNA, the CDR3 is TGTGCCAGCAGTCACACGGTGGGAGGGTTGTACAATGAGCAGTTCTTC. Translation: CASSHTVGGLYNEQFF.

Written as DNA, the CDR3 is TGCGCCAGCTGGTCTGGCAGCGGTGGCACAGATACGCAGTATTTT. Translating it yields CASWSGSGGTDTQYF. The chain couples TRBV10-1 to TRBJ2-3; a possible D gene is TRBD2 (5 bases). Looked up from germline, CDR1 is WNHNN and CDR2 is SYGVQD (reference sequence). The germline V and J ends were trimmed by 8 bases and 1 base, with 16 bases remaining between them. The CDR3 spans 15 residues.

This clonotype is a singleton in its sample. A much larger clone lies one base from this, so it may be a read error. The rearrangement uses TRBV29-1 and TRBJ2-1, with D unclear. The CDR3 is 13 residues long. V was shortened by 5 bases and J by 5 bases, with 13 bases between the two germline ends. Germline-derived CDR1 and CDR2 are SQVTM and ANQGSEA. The DNA for the CDR3 is TGCAGCGTTTCGCGCAGGACCGACAATGAGCAGTTCTTC. Amino acids: CSVSRRTDNEQFF.

About this clonotype itself: A much larger clone lies one base from this, so it may be a read error. The chain links TRBV29-1 to TRBJ2-1; TRBD1 matches at 7 bases. This CDR3 region has 13 residues. Germline CDR1 reads SQVTM; CDR2 reads ANQGSEA. V was pared by 8 bases and J by 7 bases, with 11 bases of the junction left unmatched. CDR3 coding DNA: TGCAGCCTCGAACCAACAGGGGAGAATGAGCAGTTCTTC. It specifies CSLEPTGENEQFF.

To note about this clonotype: Being one base from a much bigger clone, this may be a read error. The rearrangement uses TRBV6-5 and TRBJ2-1; D is perhaps TRBD2 (6 bases). The DNA end is a closer match to TRBJ2-7, so the J assignment may be wrong. Germline V gives CDR1 MNHEY, CDR2 SVGAGI. The CDR3 extends over 13 amino acids. The CDR3 region has the DNA TGTGCCAACAGTACGGGTCGACTAGACGAGCAGTACTTC. It translates to CANSTGRLDEQYF.

This clonotype was counted many times. The chain recombines TRBV30 with TRBJ1-2; TRBD1 is a possible D gene (5 bases). The length of the CDR3 is 14 residues. Germline V CDR1 and CDR2: GTSNPN, SVGIG (reference sequence). V lost 2 bases and J lost 0, with 10 bases in between. The CDR3 nucleotides read TGTGCCTGGAGTTCGGGGGATGCTAACTATGGCTACACCTTC. As protein: CAWSSGDANYGYTF.

In regard to this clonotype: Lacking the conserved final phenylalanine or tryptophan, this CDR3 likely reflects a read error. J is TRBJ1-1 and V is TRBV6-5; the D gene is possibly TRBD1 (5 bases). Between the trimmed V and J ends, which lost 2 bases and 3 bases, there was a span of 10 bases. CDR1 and CDR2 from the germline V gene are MNHEY and SVGAGI. The CDR3 spans 14 residues. The DNA for the CDR3 is TGTGCCAGCAGTTACAAGGACAAACACACTGAAGCTTTCATT. Protein product: CASSYKDKHTEAFI.

The table lists this clonotype with many counts. The rearrangement uses TRBV11-3 and TRBJ1-1; D not resolved. CDR3 size: 13 residues. Trimming cost V 6 bases and J 3 bases, with 11 bases left between them. Germline V gene sequence: CDR1 SGHNT, CDR2 YENEEA. CDR3 residues: CASRSFGYTEAFF. The CDR3 nucleotides are TGTGCCAGCAGGAGTTTTGGGTACACTGAAGCTTTCTTT.

In regard to this clonotype: Germline is not matched at one junction end, which may reflect a read error. The chain joins TRBV11-3 to TRBJ2-1; maybe TRBD1 (7 bases). Germline CDR1 SGHNT, CDR2 YENEEA. The CDR3 sequence is 16 residues long. The CDR3 DNA sequence: TGTGCCAACAGCTTAGGGGGCTTAGCGGAAGGAAGTGAGCAGTTCTTC. It translates to CANSLGGLAEGSEQFF.

Regarding this clonotype: A read error may account for a junction end that differs from germline. The chain combines TRBV11-2 with TRBJ2-7; perhaps TRBD1 as D (7 bases). The germline gives CDR1 SGHAT, CDR2 FQNNGV. This CDR3 has 15 residues. The CDR3 DNA is TGTGCCAGCAACTTACGGGGGACAGCGGTCTACGAGCAGGACTTC. It yields the protein CASNLRGTAVYEQDF.

About this clonotype: A single base separates this from a much larger clone, so it may be a read error. J is TRBJ1-2 and V is TRBV6-5; the match to TRBD1 covers 7 bases. Germline CDR1 is MNHEY and CDR2 is SVGAGI. This CDR3 has 12 residues. CDR3 amino acids: CASSRTGDGCTF. The CDR3 nucleotides read TGTGCCAGCAGTCGAACAGGGGATGGCTGCACCTTC.

This clonotype was observed a few times. This chain uses TRBV30 with TRBJ2-2, with a possible D match to TRBD2 (5 bases). The CDR3 consists of 14 residues. Germline assignment: CDR1 GTSNPN and CDR2 SVGIG (reference sequence). Deletions cut 4 bases from V and 2 bases from J, with 11 bases between. Written as DNA, the CDR3 is TGTGCCTGGAAGGCTAGCCACAACACCGGGGAGCTGTTTTTT. The encoded protein is CAWKASHNTGELFF. The variable domain in full, completed from reference TRBV30 and TRBJ2-2, reads SQTIHQWPATLVQPVGSPLSLECTVEGTSNPNLYWYRQAAGRGLQLLFYSVGIGQISSEVPQNLSASRPQDRQFILSSKKLLLSDSGFYLCAWKASHNTGELFFGEGSRLTVL.

A remark on this clonotype: This may stem from a read error, because a much larger clone lies one nucleotide away. The DNA of the CDR3 is TGTGCCAGCAGTCCCGGACTAGCTGCGGTCTCAGATATGCAGTATTTT. The encoded protein is CASSPGLAAVSDMQYF. The J gene is TRBJ2-3, the V gene TRBV12-3 or TRBV12-4; 8 bases align to TRBD2. The CDR3 length is 16 residues.

The V and J genes are TRBV6-5 and TRBJ1-3, with unresolved D. V was pared by 7 bases and J by 2 bases, with 18 bases between. The CDR3 runs 16 residues. Germline V gene sequence: CDR1 MNHEY, CDR2 SVGAGI. The CDR3 loop is CASTPRREAPGNTIYF. DNA of the CDR3: TGTGCCAGCACCCCCCGTCGGGAGGCGCCTGGAAACACCATATATTTT.

About this clonotype itself: This may arise from a read error, as a much more abundant clone is one base away. V gene TRBV29-1 combines with J gene TRBJ2-7, with TRBD2 matching 13 bases. CDR3 length: 14 residues. V shed 8 bases and J 6 bases; nucleotides not matched to a gene: 10. CDR1 is SQVTM and CDR2 is ANQGSEA in the germline V gene. The CDR3 loop reads CSMQGLAGRFEQYF. CDR3 nucleotide sequence: TGCAGCATGCAGGGACTAGCGGGAAGGTTCGAGCAGTACTTC.

This clonotype was observed a handful of times. V is TRBV28 and J is TRBJ2-7, with 7 bases identical to TRBD2. The ends lost 3 bases at V and 2 bases at J; junction bases unmatched: 13. Germline CDR1 is MDHEN and CDR2 is SYDVKM. CDR3 length: 17 amino acids. The CDR3 coding sequence is TGTGCCAGCAGTTTTGGGTTCGGGCGGGGGAGCGCCTACGAGCAGTACTTC. It is translated as CASSFGFGRGSAYEQYF.

Remarks on this clonotype: A junction boundary mismatches the germline segment, possibly from a read error. J is TRBJ2-7 and V is TRBV7-9; the D is unclear. This CDR3 is 12 amino acids long. CDR1 is SEHNR and CDR2 is FQNEAQ in the germline V gene (reference sequence). CDR3 protein: CASSLPGKELYF. Written as DNA, the CDR3 is TGTGCCAGCAGCTTGCCCGGTAAGGAGCTGTACTTC.

As regards this clonotype: Being one base from a much bigger clone, this may be a read error. This chain uses TRBV4-1 with TRBJ2-7; D perhaps matches TRBD1 (6 bases). In germline, CDR1 is MGHRA, CDR2 YSYEKL. The CDR3 runs 13 residues. The CDR3 sequence: CASSQRDTYGQYF. CDR3 sequence (DNA): TGCGCCAGCAGCCAACGGGACACCTACGGGCAGTACTTC.

This clonotype showed up just a few times. This chain joins TRBV5-6 and TRBJ2-3; TRBD1 matches 12 bases. Germline CDR1 and CDR2: SGHDT and YYEEEE. Losses at the gene ends were 3 bases for V and 0 bases for J; bases not matched to a gene: 11. The CDR3 extends over 19 amino acids. CDR3 region: CASSSGGWDRGRSTDTQYF. CDR3 in DNA: TGTGCCAGCAGCTCGGGGGGTTGGGACAGGGGGCGCAGCACAGATACGCAGTATTTT.

As concerns this clonotype: One base away lies a much larger clone, so this may be a sequencing read error. The chain is built from TRBV6-5 and TRBJ2-1; D call uncertain. Germline CDR1 is MNHEY and CDR2 is SVGAGI. The CDR3 has 14 amino acids. This CDR3 is CASRLARSYNEQLF. For the CDR3, the DNA is TGTGCCAGCAGGTTAGCCCGCTCCTACAATGAGCAGTTATTC.

This clonotype was recorded at least ten times. The chain recombines TRBV12-3 or TRBV12-4 with TRBJ2-4; the D is unclear. This CDR3 region has 15 residues. Trimming took off 1 base at V and 0 bases at J, with 7 bases between the two ends. The CDR3 reads CASSLGLLAKNIQYF. The CDR3 coding sequence is TGTGCCAGCAGTTTAGGATTACTAGCCAAAAACATTCAGTACTTC.

On this clonotype: Without the conserved terminal phenylalanine or tryptophan, this CDR3 likely stems from a read error. The chain employs TRBV11-3 and TRBJ2-1; no firm D call. The V gene's germline CDR1 is SGHNT and CDR2 YENEEA. The CDR3 runs to 12 residues. V lost 1 base to trimming and J lost 6 bases, with 4 bases between them. CDR3 coding DNA: TGTGCCAGCAGCTTAGTAATCAATGAGCAGTTCTTA. Residues: CASSLVINEQFL.

Regarding this clonotype: A read error may explain this, as a much larger clone is one base away. J is TRBJ1-5 and V is TRBV4-2; D call uncertain. Germline lookup yields CDR1 LGHNA and CDR2 YNFKEQ. The CDR3 loop spans 15 amino acids. The CDR3 nucleotides are TGTGCCAGCAGCCAAGAACTTTATAGCAATCATCCCCAGCATTTT. Translated, it gives CASSQELYSNHPQHF.

As for this clonotype: Sequence at one end of the junction differs from germline and may be a read error. V and J are TRBV11-2 and TRBJ2-5; 9 bases map to TRBD2. From germline, CDR1 is SGHAT and CDR2 FQNNGV. This CDR3 region has 15 residues. CDR3 sequence reads: CASSPRLADKGTQYF. The CDR3, as DNA: TGTGCCAGCAGCCCTCGACTAGCGGACAAAGGGACCCAATACTTC. The variable domain in full, completed from reference TRBV11-2 and TRBJ2-5, reads EAGVAQSPRYKIIEKRQSVAFWCNPISGHATLYWYQQILGQGPKLLIQFQNNGVVDDSQLPKDRFSAERLKGVDSTLKIQPAKLEDSAVYLCASSPRLADKGTQYFGPGTRLLVL.

The V call is TRBV7-9, the J call TRBJ1-1; D unclear. The CDR3 has 14 residues. CDR1 is SEHNR, CDR2 FQNEAQ, per germline (reference sequence). The V end lost 5 bases, the J end lost 5 bases, and 15 bases lay between the germline ends. The CDR3: CASSTEGSLTEAFF. The CDR3 DNA follows: TGTGCCAGCAGCACAGAGGGTAGTCTAACTGAAGCTTTCTTT.

This clonotype was picked up a small number of times. The rearrangement uses TRBV6-2 or TRBV6-3 and TRBJ2-1; 11 bases map to TRBD2. Unmatched junction bases numbered 7, after V lost 3 bases and J lost 0 bases. CDR3 length: 18 residues. Germline values: CDR1 MNHEY, CDR2 SVGEGT. Written as DNA, the CDR3 is TGTGCCAGCAGTTATAGGCTAGCGGGAGGCCACTCCTACAATGAGCAGTTCTTC. Encoded protein: CASSYRLAGGHSYNEQFF.

To note about this clonotype: A read error is possible here, since a much larger clone lies one base away. This rearrangement joins TRBV6-6 to TRBJ2-3, with D unresolved. Germline V gene sequence: CDR1 MNHNY, CDR2 SVGAGI (reference sequence). Trimming cost V 0 bases and J 0 bases, with 13 bases left between them. The CDR3 covers 17 residues. CDR3 amino acids: CASSYSTSNTSTDTQYF. The CDR3 DNA is TGTGCCAGCAGTTACTCTACGTCGAATACCAGCACAGATACGCAGTATTTT.

This clonotype was counted at least ten times. The J gene is TRBJ1-2, the V gene TRBV4-1; TRBD1 might be the D (5 bases). V gave up 7 bases and J gave up 4 bases, with 13 bases separating them. This CDR3 is 13 amino acids long. The germline V gene encodes CDR1 MGHRA and CDR2 YSYEKL. The CDR3 DNA reads as TGCGCCAGCACAGTTTCGGGGGGCTATGGCTACACCTTC. Encoded protein: CASTVSGGYGYTF.